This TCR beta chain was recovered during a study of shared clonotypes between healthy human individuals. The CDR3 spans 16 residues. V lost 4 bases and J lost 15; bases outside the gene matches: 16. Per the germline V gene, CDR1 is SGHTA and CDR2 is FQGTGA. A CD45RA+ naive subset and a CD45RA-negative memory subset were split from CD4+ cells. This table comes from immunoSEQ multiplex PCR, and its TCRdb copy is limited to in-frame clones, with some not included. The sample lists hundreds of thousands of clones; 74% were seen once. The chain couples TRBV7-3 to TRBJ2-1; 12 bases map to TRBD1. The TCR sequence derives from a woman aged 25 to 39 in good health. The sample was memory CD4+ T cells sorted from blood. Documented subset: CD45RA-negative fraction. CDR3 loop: CASSSRTTFGTGGLFF. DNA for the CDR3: TGTGCCAGCAGCTCCAGAACAACATTCGGGACAGGGGGCTTGTTCTTC.